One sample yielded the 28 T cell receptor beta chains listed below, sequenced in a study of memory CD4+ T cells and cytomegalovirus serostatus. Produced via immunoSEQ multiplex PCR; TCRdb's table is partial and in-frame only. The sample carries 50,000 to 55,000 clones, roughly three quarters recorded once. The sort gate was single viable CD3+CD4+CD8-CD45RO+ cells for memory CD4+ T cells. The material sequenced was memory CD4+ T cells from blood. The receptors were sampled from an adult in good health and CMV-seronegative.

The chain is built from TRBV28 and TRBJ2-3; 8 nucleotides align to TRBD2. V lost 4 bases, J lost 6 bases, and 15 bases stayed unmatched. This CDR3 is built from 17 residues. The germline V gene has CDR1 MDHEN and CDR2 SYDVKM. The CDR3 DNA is TGTGCCAGCAGTTCATGGGGCGGGGGGCCAAGCTGGGATACGCAGTATTTT. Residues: CASSSWGGGPSWDTQYF.

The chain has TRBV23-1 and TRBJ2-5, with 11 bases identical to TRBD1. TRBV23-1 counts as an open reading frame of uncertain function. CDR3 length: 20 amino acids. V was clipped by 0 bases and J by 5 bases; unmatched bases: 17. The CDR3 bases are TGCGCCAGCAGTCAATCGAATTCAGGGACAGGGGGGCCCTCCGGGGAGACCCAGTACTTC. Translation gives CASSQSNSGTGGPSGETQYF.

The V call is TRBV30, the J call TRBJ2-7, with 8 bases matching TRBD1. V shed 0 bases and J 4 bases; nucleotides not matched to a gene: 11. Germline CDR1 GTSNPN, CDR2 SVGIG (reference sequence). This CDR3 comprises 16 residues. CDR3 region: CAWSVPPRTGWYEQYF. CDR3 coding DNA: TGTGCCTGGAGTGTACCCCCGCGGACAGGGTGGTACGAGCAGTACTTC.

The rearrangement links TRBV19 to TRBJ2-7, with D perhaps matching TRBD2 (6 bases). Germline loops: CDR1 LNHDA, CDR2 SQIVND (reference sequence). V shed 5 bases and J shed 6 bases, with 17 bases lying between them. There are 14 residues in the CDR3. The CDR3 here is CASSPPQGLREQYF. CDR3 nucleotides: TGTGCCAGTAGTCCACCCCAGGGACTGCGCGAGCAGTACTTC.

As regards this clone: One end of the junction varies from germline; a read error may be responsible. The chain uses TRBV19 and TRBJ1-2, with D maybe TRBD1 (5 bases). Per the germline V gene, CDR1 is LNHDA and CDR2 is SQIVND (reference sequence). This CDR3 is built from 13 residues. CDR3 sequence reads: CASSGGSNCGYTF. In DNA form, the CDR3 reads TGTGCCAGTAGTGGGGGATCGAACTGTGGCTACACCTTC.

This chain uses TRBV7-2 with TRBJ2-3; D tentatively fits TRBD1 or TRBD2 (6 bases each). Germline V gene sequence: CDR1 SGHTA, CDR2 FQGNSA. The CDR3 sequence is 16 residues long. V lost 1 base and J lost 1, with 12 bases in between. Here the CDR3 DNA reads TGTGCCAGCAGCTTAGTAGGGGGGCGTGGCACAGATACGCAGTATTTT. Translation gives CASSLVGGRGTDTQYF.

The CDR3 is CASSLRSGGRDTQYF. CDR3 coding DNA: TGTGCCAGCAGCCTGCGTAGCGGAGGTCGGGATACGCAGTATTTT. The rearrangement uses TRBV6-6 and TRBJ2-3; possibly TRBD2 for D (6 bases). V was shortened by 6 bases and J by 6 bases, with 19 bases between the two germline ends. This CDR3 is built from 15 residues. Germline CDR1 is MNHNY and CDR2 is SVGAGI (reference sequence).

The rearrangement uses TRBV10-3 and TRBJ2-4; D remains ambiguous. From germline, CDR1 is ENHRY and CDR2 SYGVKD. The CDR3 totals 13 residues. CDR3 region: CAAQSQAKNIQYF. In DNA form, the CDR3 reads TGTGCGGCCCAGTCCCAAGCCAAAAACATTCAGTACTTC.

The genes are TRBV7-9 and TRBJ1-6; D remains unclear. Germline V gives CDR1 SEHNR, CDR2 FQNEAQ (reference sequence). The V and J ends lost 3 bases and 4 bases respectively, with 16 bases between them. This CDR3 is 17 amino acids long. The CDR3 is CASSLVEVLTYNSPLHF. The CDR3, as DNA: TGTGCCAGCAGCTTGGTAGAGGTATTGACGTATAATTCACCCCTCCACTTT.

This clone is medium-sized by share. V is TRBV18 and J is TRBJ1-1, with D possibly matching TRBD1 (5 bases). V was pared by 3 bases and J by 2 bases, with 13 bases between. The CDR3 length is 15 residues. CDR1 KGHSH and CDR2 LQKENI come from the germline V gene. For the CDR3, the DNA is TGTGCCAGCTCACCGGGGGGTACCCACAACACTGAAGCTTTCTTT. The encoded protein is CASSPGGTHNTEAFF.

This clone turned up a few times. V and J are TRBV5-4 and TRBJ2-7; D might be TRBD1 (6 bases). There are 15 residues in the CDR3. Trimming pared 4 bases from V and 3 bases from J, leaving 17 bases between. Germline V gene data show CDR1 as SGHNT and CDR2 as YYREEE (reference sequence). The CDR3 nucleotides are TGTGCCAGCAGCGGCCCCGGACAGAATTTCTACGAGCAGTACTTC. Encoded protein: CASSGPGQNFYEQYF.

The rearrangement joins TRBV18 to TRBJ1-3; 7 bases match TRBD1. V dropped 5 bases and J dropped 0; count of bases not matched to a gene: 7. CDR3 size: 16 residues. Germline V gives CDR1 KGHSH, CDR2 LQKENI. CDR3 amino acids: CASSTGATLSGNTIYF. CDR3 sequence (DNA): TGTGCCAGCTCAACAGGGGCTACCCTCTCTGGAAACACCATATATTTT.

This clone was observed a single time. The DNA of the CDR3 is TGTGCCAGCAGTTTGGTTCAGAATCAGCCCCAGCATTTT. It is translated as CASSLVQNQPQHF. The V call is TRBV6-1, the J call TRBJ1-5; no clear D. CDR1 is MNHNS, CDR2 SASEGT, per germline. This CDR3 comprises 13 residues. Trimming left V 5 bases short and J 4 bases short, with 9 bases between.

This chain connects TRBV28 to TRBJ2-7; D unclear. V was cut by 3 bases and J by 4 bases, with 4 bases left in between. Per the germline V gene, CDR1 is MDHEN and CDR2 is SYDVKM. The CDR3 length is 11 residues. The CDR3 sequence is CASSLKYEQYF. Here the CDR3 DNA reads TGTGCCAGCAGTTTGAAGTACGAGCAGTACTTC.

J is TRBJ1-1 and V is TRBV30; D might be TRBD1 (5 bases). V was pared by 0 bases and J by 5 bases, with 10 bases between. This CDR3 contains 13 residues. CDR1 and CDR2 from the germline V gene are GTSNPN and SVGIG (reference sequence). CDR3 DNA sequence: TGTGCCTGGAGTGTTGTCCGGGGGACTGAAGCTTTCTTT. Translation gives CAWSVVRGTEAFF.

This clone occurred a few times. CDR3 amino acids: CASSLDNRGRPSGNTIYF. The CDR3 bases are TGTGCCAGCAGCTTAGATAATCGGGGCAGACCCTCTGGAAACACCATATATTTT. This chain joins TRBV11-2 and TRBJ1-3; a weak D match, TRBD1 (5 bases). The CDR3 has 18 amino acids. V lost 0 bases and J lost 0, with 15 bases in between. Germline V gives CDR1 SGHAT, CDR2 FQNNGV.

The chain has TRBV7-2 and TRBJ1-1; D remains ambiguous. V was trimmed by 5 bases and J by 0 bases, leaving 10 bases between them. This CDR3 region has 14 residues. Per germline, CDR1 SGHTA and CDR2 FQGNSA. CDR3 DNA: TGTGCCAGCAGCCGGAGGAGGGTGAACACTGAAGCTTTCTTT. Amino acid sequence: CASSRRRVNTEAFF.

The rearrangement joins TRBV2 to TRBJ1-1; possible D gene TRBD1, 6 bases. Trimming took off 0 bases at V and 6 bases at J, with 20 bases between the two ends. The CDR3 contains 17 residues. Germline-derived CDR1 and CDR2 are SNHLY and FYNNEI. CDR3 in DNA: TGTGCCAGCAGTGAAGCGCTTGTTGGACAGTCGAGGGCTGAAGCTTTCTTT. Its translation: CASSEALVGQSRAEAFF.

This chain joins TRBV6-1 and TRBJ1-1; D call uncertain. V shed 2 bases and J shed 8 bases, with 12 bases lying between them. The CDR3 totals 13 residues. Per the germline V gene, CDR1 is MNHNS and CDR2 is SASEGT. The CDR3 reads CASSESGRAEAFF. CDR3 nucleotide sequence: TGTGCCAGCAGTGAATCTGGTCGCGCCGAAGCTTTCTTT.

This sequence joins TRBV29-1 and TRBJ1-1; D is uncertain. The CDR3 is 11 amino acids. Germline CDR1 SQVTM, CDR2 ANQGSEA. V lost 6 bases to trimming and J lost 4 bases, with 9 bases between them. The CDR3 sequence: CSVEWSTEAFF. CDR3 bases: TGCAGCGTCGAGTGGAGCACTGAAGCTTTCTTT. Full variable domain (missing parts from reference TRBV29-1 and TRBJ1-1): SAVISQKPSRDICQRGTSLTIQCQVDSQVTMMFWYRQQPGQSLTLIATANQGSEATYESGFVIDKFPISRPNLTFSTLTVSNMSPEDSSIYLCSVEWSTEAFFGQGTRLTVV.

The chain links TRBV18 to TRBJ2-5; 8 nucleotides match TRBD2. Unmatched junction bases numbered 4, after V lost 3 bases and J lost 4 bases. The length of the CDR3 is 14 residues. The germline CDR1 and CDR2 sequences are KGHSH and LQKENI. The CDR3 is CASSPLGGGETQYF. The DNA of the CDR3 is TGTGCCAGCTCACCCCTCGGGGGGGGAGAGACCCAGTACTTC.

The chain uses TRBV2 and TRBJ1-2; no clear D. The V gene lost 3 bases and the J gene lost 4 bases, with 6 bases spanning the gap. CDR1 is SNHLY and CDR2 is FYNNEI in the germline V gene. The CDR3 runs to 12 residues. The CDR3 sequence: CASSDSTYGYTF. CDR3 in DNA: TGTGCCAGCAGTGACAGTACCTATGGCTACACCTTC. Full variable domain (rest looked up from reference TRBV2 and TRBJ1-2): EPEVTQTPSHQVTQMGQEVILRCVPISNHLYFYWYRQILGQKVEFLVSFYNNEISEKSEIFDDQFSVERPDGSNFTLKIRSTKLEDSAMYFCASSDSTYGYTFGSGTRLTVV.

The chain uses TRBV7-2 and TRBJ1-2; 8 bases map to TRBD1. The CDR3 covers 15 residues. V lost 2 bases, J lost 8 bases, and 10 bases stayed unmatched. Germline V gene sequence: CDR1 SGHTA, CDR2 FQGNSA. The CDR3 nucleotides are TGTGCCAGCAGCTTATCTGCAGGGGGCGCGAAAGGCTACACCTTC. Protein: CASSLSAGGAKGYTF.

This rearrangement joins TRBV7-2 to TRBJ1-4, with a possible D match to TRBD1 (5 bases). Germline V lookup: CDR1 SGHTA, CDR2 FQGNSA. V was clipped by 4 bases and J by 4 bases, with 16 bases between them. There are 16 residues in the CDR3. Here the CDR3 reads CASSSSGGRGNEKLFF. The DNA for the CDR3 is TGTGCCAGCAGCTCCTCGGGGGGTCGGGGTAATGAAAAACTGTTTTTT.

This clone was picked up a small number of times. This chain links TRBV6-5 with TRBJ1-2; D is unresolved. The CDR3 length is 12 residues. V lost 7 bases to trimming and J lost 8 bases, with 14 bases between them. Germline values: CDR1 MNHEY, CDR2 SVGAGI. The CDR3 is CASTLTGGGYTF. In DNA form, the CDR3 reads TGTGCCAGCACCCTAACGGGAGGGGGCTACACCTTC.

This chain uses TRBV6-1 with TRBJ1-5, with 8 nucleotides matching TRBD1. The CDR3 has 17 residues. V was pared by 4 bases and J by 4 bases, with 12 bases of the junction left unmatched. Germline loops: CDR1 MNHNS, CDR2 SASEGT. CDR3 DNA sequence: TGTGCCAGCAGTGGTCGGAGAACCAACAGGGGGAATCAGCCCCAGCATTTT. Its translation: CASSGRRTNRGNQPQHF.

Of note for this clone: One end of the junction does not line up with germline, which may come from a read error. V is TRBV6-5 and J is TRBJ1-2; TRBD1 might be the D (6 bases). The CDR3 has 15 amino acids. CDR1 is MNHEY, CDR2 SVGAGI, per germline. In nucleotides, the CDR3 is TGTGCCAGCAGCTACTTTGACAGGCGGAGCTATGGCTACACCTTC. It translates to CASSYFDRRSYGYTF.

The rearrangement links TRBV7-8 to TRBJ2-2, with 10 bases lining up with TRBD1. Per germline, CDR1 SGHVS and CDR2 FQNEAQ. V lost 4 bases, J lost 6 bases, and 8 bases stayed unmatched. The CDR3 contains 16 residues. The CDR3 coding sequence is TGTGCCAGCAGCTCTACGACCGGGACAGGGGCCGGGGAGCTGTTTTTT. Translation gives CASSSTTGTGAGELFF.